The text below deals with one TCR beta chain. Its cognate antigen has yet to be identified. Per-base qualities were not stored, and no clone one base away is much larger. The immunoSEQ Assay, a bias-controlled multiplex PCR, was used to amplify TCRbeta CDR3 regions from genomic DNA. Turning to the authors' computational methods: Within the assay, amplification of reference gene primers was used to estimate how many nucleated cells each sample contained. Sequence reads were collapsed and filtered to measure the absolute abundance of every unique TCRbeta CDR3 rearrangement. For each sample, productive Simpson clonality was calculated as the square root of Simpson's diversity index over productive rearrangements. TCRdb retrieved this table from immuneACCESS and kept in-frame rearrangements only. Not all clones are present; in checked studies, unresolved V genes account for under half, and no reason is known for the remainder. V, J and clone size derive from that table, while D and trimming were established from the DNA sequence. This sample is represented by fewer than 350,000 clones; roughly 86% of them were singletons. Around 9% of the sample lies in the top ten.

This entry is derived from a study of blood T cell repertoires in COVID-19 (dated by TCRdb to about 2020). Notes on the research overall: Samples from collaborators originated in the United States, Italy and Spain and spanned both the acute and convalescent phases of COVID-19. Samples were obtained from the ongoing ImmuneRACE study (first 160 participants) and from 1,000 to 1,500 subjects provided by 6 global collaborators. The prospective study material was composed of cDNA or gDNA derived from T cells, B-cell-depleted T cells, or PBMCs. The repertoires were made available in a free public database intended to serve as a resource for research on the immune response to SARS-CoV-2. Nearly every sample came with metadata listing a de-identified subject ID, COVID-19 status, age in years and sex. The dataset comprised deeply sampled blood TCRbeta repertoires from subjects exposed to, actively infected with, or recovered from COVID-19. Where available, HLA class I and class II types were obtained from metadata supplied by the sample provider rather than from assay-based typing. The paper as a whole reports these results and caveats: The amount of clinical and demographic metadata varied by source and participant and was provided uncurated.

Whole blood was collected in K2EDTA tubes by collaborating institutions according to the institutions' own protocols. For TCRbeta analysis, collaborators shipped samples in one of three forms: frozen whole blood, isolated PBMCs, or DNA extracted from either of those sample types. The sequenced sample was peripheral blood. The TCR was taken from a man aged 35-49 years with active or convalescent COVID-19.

CDR3 protein: CAWSPLGSAPGTEAFF. The nucleotide sequence is given as TGTGCCTGGAGTCCCCTTGGATCGGCCCCAGGGACTGAAGCTTTCTTT. The sequence joins TRBV30 to TRBJ1-1; 5 matching bases give a weak D call of TRBD1. The junction carries 21 bases between V and J, which are trimmed by 2 bases and 5 bases respectively. There are 16 amino acids in the CDR3, from cysteine to phenylalanine inclusive. Here the CDR3 DNA is all that survives: 48 bases in frame from base 1. CDR1 and CDR2 are drawn from the germline V gene (reference sequence): GTSNPN, SVGIG.